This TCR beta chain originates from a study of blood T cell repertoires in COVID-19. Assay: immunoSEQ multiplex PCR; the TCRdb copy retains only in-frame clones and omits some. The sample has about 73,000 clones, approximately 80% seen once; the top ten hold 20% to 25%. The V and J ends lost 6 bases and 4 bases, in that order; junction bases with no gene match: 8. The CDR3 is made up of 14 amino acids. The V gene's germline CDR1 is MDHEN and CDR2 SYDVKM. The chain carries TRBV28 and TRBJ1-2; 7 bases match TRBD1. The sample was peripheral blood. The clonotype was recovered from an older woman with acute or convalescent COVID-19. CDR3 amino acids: CASSINRGSYGYTF. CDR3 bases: TGTGCCAGCAGCATTAACAGGGGATCCTATGGCTACACCTTC.